The clone carrying this TCR beta chain was seen ten or more times. No antigen is known for it. Since the library was made to target alpha chains, this beta chain is a stray read and its abundance is not meaningful. Time point reported: sample taken at primary tumor resection. The record originates from a study of spatial heterogeneity in lung cancer. Whole-study findings and limits: The number of expanded tumor alpha and beta chains correlated with mutation number.

The junction had 5 bases not matched to a gene; V was cut back by 4 bases and J by 4 bases. This CDR3 contains 14 residues. Germline assignment: CDR1 MDHEN and CDR2 SYDVKM. TCRdb independently ran MiXCR on the 5' RACE reads; one entry per CDR3 protein. The data show over 8,500 distinct CDR3 sequences, approximately 4.7% seen once. The source of this sequence is a male donor with early-stage non-small cell lung cancer. This specimen consisted of lung tumor tissue, obtained at surgery. The chain has TRBV28 and TRBJ1-1; 8 nucleotides agree with TRBD1. As DNA, the CDR3 is TGTGCCAGCAGTTCCACAGGGGGTGTCACTGAAGCTTTCTTT. Residues: CASSSTGGVTEAFF.